These 4 T cell receptor beta chains came from one sample sequenced in a study of OX40 agonist ivuxolimab in advanced cancers. Libraries were prepared by immunoSEQ multiplex PCR; TCRdb keeps only in-frame clonotypes and omits some of them. This table has roughly 50,000 clones, approximately 93% appearing once. Specimen: CD4+ or CD8+ T cells sorted from blood, collected in a trial of the OX40 agonist ivuxolimab. These receptors all stem from an adult with an advanced solid tumor such as melanoma, head and neck, liver or kidney cancer.

The chain recombines TRBV5-1 with TRBJ2-1, with 11 bases matching TRBD2. Germline assignment: CDR1 SGHRS and CDR2 YFSETQ. Trimming cost V 2 bases and J 8 bases; bases outside gene matches: 6. This CDR3 region has 15 residues. The CDR3 protein is CASSFISGREDEQFF. DNA of the CDR3: TGCGCCAGCAGCTTTATTAGCGGGAGGGAAGATGAGCAGTTCTTC.

This clone was found once. The V and J genes are TRBV4-2 and TRBJ1-6; 8 bases are shared with TRBD1. Looked up from germline, CDR1 is LGHNA and CDR2 is YNFKEQ. V trimming: 3 bases; J trimming: 8 bases; junction bases outside the gene matches: 6. CDR3 length equals 15 residues. The CDR3 nucleotides are TGTGCCAGCAGCCAGGACGGGACAGGATATTCACCCCTCCACTTT. Amino acid sequence: CASSQDGTGYSPLHF.

V usage is TRBV5-1 and J usage is TRBJ2-3; 14 bases are shared with TRBD2. CDR3 length: 17 amino acids. From germline, CDR1 is SGHRS and CDR2 YFSETQ. J was trimmed by 4 bases and V by 1 base; bases with no gene match: 5. The CDR3 reads CASSLYWGLAGADTQYF. CDR3 coding DNA: TGCGCCAGCAGCTTGTATTGGGGACTAGCGGGGGCAGATACGCAGTATTTT.

This clone is a singleton in its sample. The gene calls are TRBV7-2 and TRBJ2-1, with TRBD2 matching 7 bases. Looked up from germline, CDR1 is SGHTA and CDR2 is FQGNSA. The ends lost 5 bases at V and 6 bases at J; junction bases unmatched: 10. This CDR3 has 15 amino acids. This CDR3 reads CASSPRERGLNEQFF. The CDR3 bases are TGTGCCAGCAGCCCAAGGGAGCGGGGCCTCAATGAGCAGTTCTTC.